This record looks at one T cell receptor beta chain sequence and its context. What it binds is not known. Drawing of peripheral blood yielded about 10 milliliters from each donor. This sample is drawn from a study of blood T cells in healthy people across ages. Study-level results: Significant beta diversity loss was already apparent by age around 36, declining roughly linearly. Long-lived donors had more naive CD4+ cells and higher diversity than aged donors.

A second PCR of about 7 to 12 cycles used a sample-barcoded 5' primer and a J-beta primer mix. TCRdb processed the 5' RACE reads anew with MiXCR; each CDR3 protein has one entry. The sample consists of some 730,000 distinct CDR3 sequences, 22% of them appearing once. The CDR3 is 13 residues long. With V trimmed by 4 bases and J by 3 bases, 3 bases remained unmatched. The germline V gene encodes CDR1 KGHSH and CDR2 LQKENI. This sequence originates from a man aged 70-80 years in good health. The sequenced sample consisted of blood. The chain joins TRBV18 to TRBJ2-7, with 7 bases identical to TRBD1. CDR3 region: CASSRDSLYEQYF. CDR3 sequence (DNA): TGTGCCAGCTCACGGGACAGCCTCTACGAGCAGTACTTC.